The T cell receptor beta chain under discussion was sequenced for a study of vaccination and CD4 T cells after COVID-19. Study in general: For post-vaccine samples, collection took place a median around 73 days after dose two, ranging from 14 to 241. The stimulating agents, overlapping spike peptides, came from SARS-CoV-2, HCoV-NL63, HCoV-OC43 and HCoV-229E.

Treatment here: roughly 11-day PBMC culture with coronavirus spike peptide pools or control peptides (ViraFEST assay). CD4+ T lymphocytes from the unexposed donor were collected before the COVID-19 pandemic (2011-2018). With approximately 10 ug/ml peptide pools and around 9.6 IU/ml IL-2, PBMCs were cultured at about 2 million per well. As concerns this clonotype: Its matching antigen is unknown.

Cultured CD4+ T cells had their DNA profiled by the Oncomine TCR Beta short-read assay. Cultures of CD4+ T cells served as the source for extracting genomic DNA. Each CDR3 protein gets one entry after TCRdb re-called the PCR reads with MiXCR. This table has over 9,000 distinct CDR3 sequences, about 40% appearing once. Germline CDR1 is GTSNPN and CDR2 is SVGIG (reference sequence). V was trimmed by 4 bases and J by 5 bases, leaving 8 bases between them. This CDR3 has 11 residues. This sequence originates from a human donor in good health. Sequenced material: CD4+ T cells from blood, cultured in vitro. The chain recombines TRBV30 with TRBJ2-5; D not certain. CDR3 amino acids: CAWITGETQYF. DNA for the CDR3: TGTGCCTGGATAACCGGGGAGACCCAGTACTTC.